Listed here is a single T cell receptor beta chain. No antigen is known for it. The CDR3 is 15 amino acids. Germline CDR1 and CDR2: SGHTA and FQGNSA. Deletions cut 1 base from V and 0 bases from J, with 7 bases between. Treatment indicated: approximately 10-day PBMC culture with coronavirus spike peptide pools or control peptides (ViraFEST assay). The data were taken from a study of vaccination and CD4 T cells after COVID-19. About the study: Post-COVID draws came a median approximately 100 days after diagnosis (range 35 to 161). Blood was drawn a median around 74 days post second dose, range 14 to 241. Controls used CEFX viral epitopes (positive), HIV-1 Nef peptides (negative), or no peptide.

The study sequenced cultured CD4+ T cell DNA using the Oncomine TCR Beta short-read assay. In TCRdb, the PCR reads were re-called with MiXCR into one record per CDR3 protein. The data show roughly 15,000 distinct CDR3 sequences, less than 75% seen once. The sequence came from a human donor who had recovered from COVID-19. The sequenced sample was CD4+ T cells from blood, cultured in vitro. This sequence joins TRBV7-2 and TRBJ1-5; D call uncertain. The CDR3 DNA reads TGTGCCAGCAGCTTAGTCGTAGGTAGCAATCAGCCCCAGCATTTT. Protein product: CASSLVVGSNQPQHF.